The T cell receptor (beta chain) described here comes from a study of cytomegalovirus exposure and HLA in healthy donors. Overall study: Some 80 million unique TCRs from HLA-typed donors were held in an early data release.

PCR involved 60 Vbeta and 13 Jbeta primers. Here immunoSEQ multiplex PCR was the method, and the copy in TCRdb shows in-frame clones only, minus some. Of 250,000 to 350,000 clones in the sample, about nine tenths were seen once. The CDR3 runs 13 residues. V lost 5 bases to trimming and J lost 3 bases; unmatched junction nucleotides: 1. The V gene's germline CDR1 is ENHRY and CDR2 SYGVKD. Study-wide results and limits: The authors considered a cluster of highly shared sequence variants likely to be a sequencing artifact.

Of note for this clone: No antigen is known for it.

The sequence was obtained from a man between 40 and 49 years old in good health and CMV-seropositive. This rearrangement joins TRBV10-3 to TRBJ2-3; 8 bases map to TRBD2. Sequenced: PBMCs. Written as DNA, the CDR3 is TGTGCCATCAGTAGCGGGAGAACAGATACGCAGTATTTT. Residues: CAISSGRTDTQYF.